This TCR beta chain stems from a study of graft-versus-host responses after intestinal transplantation. The study's findings and limits: Detection of GvH clones occurred in recipient marrow, and some had their first appearance in ileum or blood.

Details on this clone: Its target is unknown.

Libraries were prepared by immunoSEQ multiplex PCR; TCRdb keeps only in-frame clonotypes and omits some of them. The table has about 130,000 clones, more than 90% seen once. The CDR3 is 15 residues long. Germline lookup yields CDR1 SGHNT and CDR2 YYREEE (reference sequence). The V gene lost 4 bases and the J gene lost 2 bases, with 15 bases spanning the gap. This rearrangement joins TRBV5-4 to TRBJ1-2; TRBD1 might be the D (5 bases). The sample consisted of unstimulated CD4+ T cells sorted from spleen or lymph node cells, taken before intestinal transplant. The origin of this receptor is a human donor who received an intestinal transplant. The CDR3 bases are TGTGCCAGCAGCCCCGGGGCAGGCGCCAACTATGGCTACACCTTC. Encoded protein: CASSPGAGANYGYTF.